These 8 T cell receptor beta chains were all obtained from the same sample, sequenced in a study of graft-versus-host responses after intestinal transplantation. Profiled with immunoSEQ multiplex PCR; TCRdb holds only in-frame clones, not every one. Of around 100,000 clones in the sample, about 92% were seen once. What these receptors recognize is not known. Material: unstimulated CD8+ T cells sorted from spleen or lymph node cells, obtained before transplant. Receptor source: a human donor who was the organ donor for an intestinal transplant.

The chain carries TRBV10-1 and TRBJ1-1; perhaps TRBD1 as D (6 bases). Trimming took 7 bases from V and 8 from J, leaving 23 bases between them. This CDR3 contains 15 residues. Germline-derived CDR1 and CDR2 are WNHNN and SYGVQD (reference sequence). The CDR3 sequence is CASTGRKGVRREAFF. The CDR3 DNA reads TGCGCCAGCACTGGCAGGAAGGGGGTTAGAAGAGAAGCTTTCTTT.

V is TRBV6-1 and J is TRBJ2-7; 8 bases match TRBD1. The V and J ends lost 3 bases and 3 bases, in that order; junction bases with no gene match: 7. CDR1 and CDR2 (germline): MNHNS, SASEGT. The CDR3 loop spans 15 amino acids. The CDR3 spells CASSDNPGTGYEQYF. The DNA of the CDR3 is TGTGCCAGCAGTGACAATCCCGGGACAGGCTACGAGCAGTACTTC.

This clone showed up just a few times. In DNA, the CDR3 is TGTGCCATCCAGGTGGATAGCTATGGCTACACCTTC. Residues: CAIQVDSYGYTF. This chain joins TRBV10-3 and TRBJ1-2; D is undetermined. Trimming stripped 8 bases from V and 4 bases from J, with 11 bases between. Germline-derived CDR1 and CDR2 are ENHRY and SYGVKD. The CDR3 has 12 residues.

The chain uses TRBV15 and TRBJ1-2; D call uncertain. Trimming stripped 1 base from V and 7 bases from J, with 19 bases between. This CDR3 spans 16 amino acids. Looked up from germline, CDR1 is LNHNV and CDR2 is YYDKDF (reference sequence). CDR3 DNA: TGTGCCACCAGCAGAGGCGCCGCTTATCGGTCGGGTGGCTACACCTTC. It codes for CATSRGAAYRSGGYTF.

V gene TRBV21-1 combines with J gene TRBJ2-4; the D call TRBD1 from the table was never checked on the DNA. TRBV21-1 is labeled a pseudogene. The CDR3 has 18 residues. The CDR3 spells CASSHTIPDSATKNIQYF. The CDR3 DNA reads as TGTGCCAGCAGCCACACCATACCTGACAGTGCAACCAAAAACATTCAGTACTTC.

The CDR3 is CAISIAGEKSTSGVPYEQYF. DNA of the CDR3: TGTGCCATCAGTATCGCAGGGGAAAAATCGACTAGCGGGGTCCCCTACGAGCAGTACTTC. This chain uses TRBV10-3 with TRBJ2-7; TRBD2 matches at 11 bases. The V gene end was trimmed by 5 bases and the J gene end by 2 bases; junction bases not matched to a gene: 20. Germline values: CDR1 ENHRY, CDR2 SYGVKD. This CDR3 region has 20 residues.

This chain joins TRBV5-4 and TRBJ1-3; tentatively, D is TRBD1 (5 bases). CDR3 size: 15 residues. Germline-derived CDR1 and CDR2 are SGHNT and YYREEE (reference sequence). V lost 2 bases, J lost 0 bases, and 9 bases lay in between. The CDR3 nucleotides read TGTGCCAGCAGCTTAGGGGTCGGCTCTGGAAACACCATATATTTT. Translating it yields CASSLGVGSGNTIYF.

The chain combines TRBV27 with TRBJ2-2; no firm D call. The germline V gene encodes CDR1 MNHEY and CDR2 SMNVEV (reference sequence). CDR3 size: 14 residues. Deletions cut 4 bases from V and 3 bases from J, with 9 bases between. The CDR3 reads CASSSTPYTGELFF. The CDR3 DNA sequence: TGTGCCAGCAGTTCCACACCCTACACCGGGGAGCTGTTTTTT.